The 20 T cell receptor beta chains below all came from one sample that was sequenced in a study of cytomegalovirus exposure and HLA in healthy donors (dated by TCRdb to the late 2010s). The receptor library was made with the immunoSEQ multiplex PCR assay. For the multiplex PCR, a mixture combining 60 forward primers for TCR Vbeta segments and 13 reverse primers for TCR Jbeta segments was used. TCRdb retrieved this table from immuneACCESS and kept in-frame rearrangements only. Not all clones are present; in checked studies, unresolved V genes account for under half, and no reason is known for the remainder. This sample is represented by more than 110,000 clones; around 83% of them were singletons. Less than 1.5% of the sample comes from the top ten. The sample taken for sequencing was PBMCs. These receptors came from a male donor in good health and CMV-seropositive.

This chain links TRBV19 with TRBJ1-5; D gene uncertain. Trimming shortened V by 8 bases and J by 2 bases, and 13 bases separated the two germline ends. This CDR3 region has 14 residues. Germline V gene sequence: CDR1 LNHDA, CDR2 SQIVND (reference sequence). This CDR3 is CASAGNPRNQPQHF. CDR3 in DNA: TGTGCCAGTGCCGGGAACCCTCGCAATCAGCCCCAGCATTTT.

The chain is built from TRBV25-1 and TRBJ2-2, with 11 nucleotides matching TRBD1. This CDR3 region has 17 residues. V shed 6 bases and J 6 bases; nucleotides not matched to a gene: 12. In germline, CDR1 is MGHDK, CDR2 SYGVNS. In DNA, the CDR3 is TGTGCCAGCAGCGCTATATATCCGGGACAGGGGGCCGGGGAGCTGTTTTTT. This codes for CASSAIYPGQGAGELFF.

The gene calls are TRBV7-3 and TRBJ2-1, with TRBD2 matching over 7 bases. Germline CDR1 reads SGHTA; CDR2 reads FQGTGA. This CDR3 is built from 13 residues. V shed 5 bases, J shed 5 bases, and the junction held 3 bases outside the gene matches. The CDR3 loop reads CASSPSGHNEQFF. As DNA, the CDR3 is TGTGCCAGCAGCCCTAGCGGACACAATGAGCAGTTCTTC.

In this sample, this clone turned up a few times. The CDR3 nucleotides are TGTGCCAGCTCGGAAGACTTTAACTATGGCTACACCTTC. Residues: CASSEDFNYGYTF. This sequence joins TRBV18 and TRBJ1-2; D gene unclear. V gave up 6 bases and J gave up 1 base, with 9 bases separating them. From germline, CDR1 is KGHSH and CDR2 LQKENI. CDR3 length: 13 amino acids.

This clone came up once. This chain joins TRBV5-1 and TRBJ1-4; D gene uncertain. Germline assignment: CDR1 SGHRS and CDR2 YFSETQ. V was cut by 1 base and J by 8 bases, with 15 bases left in between. There are 15 residues in the CDR3. The CDR3 spells CASSLPTGPDEKLFF. The CDR3, as DNA: TGCGCCAGCAGCTTGCCCACGGGTCCCGACGAAAAACTGTTTTTT.

The rearrangement uses TRBV10-3 and TRBJ2-7; 9 bases match TRBD2. This CDR3 has 17 residues. V lost 0 bases and J lost 7; bases outside the gene matches: 13. CDR1 and CDR2 (germline): ENHRY, SYGVKD. The CDR3 nucleotides are TGTGCCATCAGTGAGTCGGGTACTAGCGGGCCCGGGGGGGAGCAGTACTTC. This codes for CAISESGTSGPGGEQYF.

The CDR3 DNA reads TGTGCCAGTAGAGGACTAGCGGGTTACTACAATGAGCAGTTCTTC. The encoded protein is CASRGLAGYYNEQFF. V is TRBV19 and J is TRBJ2-1, with 11 bases identical to TRBD2. The CDR3 totals 15 residues. Germline V gives CDR1 LNHDA, CDR2 SQIVND (reference sequence). The junction had 4 bases not matched to a gene; V was cut back by 6 bases and J by 3 bases.

This chain uses TRBV21-1 with TRBJ1-5; TRBD1 reflects the table's D call only, with no check against the DNA. TRBV21-1 is a listed pseudogene. The CDR3 length is 19 residues. DNA of the CDR3: TGTGCCAGCAACCCGAGGGACAGGGAGTCCCAGTATAGCAATCAGCCCCAGCATTTT. This codes for CASNPRDRESQYSNQPQHF.

The V and J genes are TRBV5-1 and TRBJ1-5; D is uncertain. The V gene lost 4 bases and the J gene lost 4 bases, with 6 bases spanning the gap. The CDR3 spans 12 residues. In germline, CDR1 is SGHRS, CDR2 YFSETQ. CDR3 sequence (DNA): TGCGCCAGCAGCACTTCGAATCAGCCCCAGCATTTT. This translates into CASSTSNQPQHF.

This sequence joins TRBV27 and TRBJ1-1; the D gene is possibly TRBD1 (6 bases). Germline CDR1 is MNHEY and CDR2 is SMNVEV (reference sequence). This CDR3 region has 13 residues. Deletions cut 7 bases from V and 4 bases from J, with 13 bases between. CDR3 in amino acids: CASTRGGGTEAFF. The CDR3 coding sequence is TGTGCCAGCACCCGAGGGGGGGGCACTGAAGCTTTCTTT.

Judged by abundance, this clone is medium-sized. The chain joins TRBV7-2 to TRBJ1-2; D might be TRBD1 (5 bases). Germline loops: CDR1 SGHTA, CDR2 FQGNSA. This CDR3 has 13 residues. With 7 bases removed from V and 3 bases from J, the gap between germline ends came to 12 bases. For the CDR3, the DNA is TGTGCCAGCACCCAACAGGAATACTATGGCTACACCTTC. It specifies CASTQQEYYGYTF.

This chain uses TRBV5-4 with TRBJ2-2; maybe TRBD2 (7 bases). CDR3 length: 17 amino acids. The V end lost 3 bases, the J end lost 6 bases, and 21 bases lay between the germline ends. The germline V gene encodes CDR1 SGHNT and CDR2 YYREEE (reference sequence). The CDR3 region has the DNA TGTGCCAGCAGCTGGCCGGGGGGCGGGAGAAGTGCCGGGGAGCTGTTTTTT. The encoded protein is CASSWPGGGRSAGELFF. The full variable domain, with the rest looked up from reference TRBV5-4 and TRBJ2-2, is ETGVTQSPTHLIKTRGQQVTLRCSSQSGHNTVSWYQQALGQGPQFIFQYYREEENGRGNFPPRFSGLQFPNYSSELNVNALELDDSALYLCASSWPGGGRSAGELFFGEGSRLTVL.

This chain connects TRBV20-1 to TRBJ2-7, with 8 bases lining up with TRBD1. CDR1 and CDR2 from the germline V gene are DFQATT and SNEGSKA (reference sequence). Trimming took 4 bases from V and 6 from J; bases not matched to a gene: 2. The CDR3 sequence is 11 residues long. CDR3 in amino acids: CSATTGGEQYF. The CDR3 nucleotides read TGCAGTGCTACAACAGGGGGCGAGCAGTACTTC.

This clone was observed a single time. This chain connects TRBV5-1 to TRBJ2-1; 9 bases match TRBD2. V shed 5 bases and J 6 bases; nucleotides not matched to a gene: 9. The CDR3 consists of 15 residues. Germline V lookup: CDR1 SGHRS, CDR2 YFSETQ. This CDR3 reads CASRKAGGLLNEQFF. CDR3 DNA: TGCGCCAGCAGGAAAGCGGGGGGCCTCCTCAATGAGCAGTTCTTC.

J is TRBJ1-4 and V is TRBV28, with D maybe TRBD1 (6 bases). CDR3 length equals 14 residues. Germline CDR1 is MDHEN and CDR2 is SYDVKM. V was trimmed by 3 bases and J by 8 bases, leaving 13 bases between them. The CDR3 region is CASSFGTPSEKLFF. CDR3 nucleotides: TGTGCCAGCAGTTTCGGGACACCGTCCGAAAAACTGTTTTTT.

The rearrangement links TRBV10-3 to TRBJ2-1; 7 bases map to TRBD1. The CDR3 sequence is 13 residues long. Germline trimming cut 9 bases from V and 0 bases from J; bases unmatched to any gene: 2. Germline V lookup: CDR1 ENHRY, CDR2 SYGVKD. This CDR3 reads CAIRQGSYNEQFF. CDR3 nucleotide sequence: TGTGCCATACGACAGGGCTCCTACAATGAGCAGTTCTTC.

The V and J genes are TRBV7-9 and TRBJ2-1; TRBD2 matches 8 bases. The CDR3 contains 16 residues. Germline CDR1 reads SEHNR; CDR2 reads FQNEAQ (reference sequence). V was pared by 4 bases and J by 0 bases, with 5 bases of the junction left unmatched. For the CDR3, the DNA is TGTGCCAGCAGCTCGTGGAGCGGGAGCTCCTACAATGAGCAGTTCTTC. Translation gives CASSSWSGSSYNEQFF.

The gene calls are TRBV30 and TRBJ1-4; TRBD1 aligns across 9 bases. There are 15 residues in the CDR3. Germline assignment: CDR1 GTSNPN and CDR2 SVGIG (reference sequence). Trimming removed 3 bases from V and 6 bases from J; junction bases left unmatched: 8. CDR3 amino acids: CAWRTGQGRDEKLFF. The DNA for the CDR3 is TGTGCCTGGAGGACGGGACAGGGTAGGGATGAAAAACTGTTTTTT.

This clone showed up just a few times. The chain joins TRBV9 to TRBJ2-3; 10 bases align to TRBD2. Trimming at V came to 0 bases and at J to 5 bases, leaving 6 bases not matched to a gene. CDR1 is SGDLS, CDR2 YYNGEE, per germline. The CDR3 sequence is 16 residues long. CDR3 nucleotide sequence: TGTGCCAGCAGCGTAGCTAGCGGGAGTGGGCAAGATACGCAGTATTTT. Protein product: CASSVASGSGQDTQYF.

The CDR3 DNA reads as TGTGCCAGCAGCCTAGCCCCGTTCGGGTCATACGAGCAGTACTTC. Its protein product is CASSLAPFGSYEQYF. The gene calls are TRBV5-4 and TRBJ2-7, with D possibly TRBD2 on 5 matching bases. The CDR3 is 15 residues long. Trimming removed 4 bases at V and 4 bases at J, with 18 bases between. Germline V CDR1 and CDR2: SGHNT, YYREEE (reference sequence).